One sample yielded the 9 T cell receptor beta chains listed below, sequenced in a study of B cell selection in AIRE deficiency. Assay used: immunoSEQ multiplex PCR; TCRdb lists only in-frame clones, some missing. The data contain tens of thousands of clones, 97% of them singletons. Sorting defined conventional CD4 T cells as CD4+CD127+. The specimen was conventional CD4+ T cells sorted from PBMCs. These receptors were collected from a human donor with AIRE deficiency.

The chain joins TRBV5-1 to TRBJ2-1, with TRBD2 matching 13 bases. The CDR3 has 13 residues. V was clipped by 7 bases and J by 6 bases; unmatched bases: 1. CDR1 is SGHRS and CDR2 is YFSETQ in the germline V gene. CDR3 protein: CASGLAGVNEQFF. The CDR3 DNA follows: TGCGCCAGCGGACTAGCGGGAGTCAATGAGCAGTTCTTC.

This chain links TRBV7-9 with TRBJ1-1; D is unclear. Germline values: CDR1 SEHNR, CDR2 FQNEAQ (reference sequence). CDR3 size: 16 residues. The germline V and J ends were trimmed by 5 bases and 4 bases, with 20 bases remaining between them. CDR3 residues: CASSRPAAAGTTEAFF. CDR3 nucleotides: TGTGCCAGCAGCCGACCCGCGGCGGCCGGCACCACTGAAGCTTTCTTT.

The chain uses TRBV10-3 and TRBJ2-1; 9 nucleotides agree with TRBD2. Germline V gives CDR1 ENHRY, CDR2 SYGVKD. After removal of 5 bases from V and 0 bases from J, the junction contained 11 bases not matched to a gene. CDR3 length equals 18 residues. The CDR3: CAISRREGLENSYNEQFF. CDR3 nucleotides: TGTGCCATCAGTCGGCGGGAGGGCCTGGAAAACTCCTACAATGAGCAGTTCTTC.

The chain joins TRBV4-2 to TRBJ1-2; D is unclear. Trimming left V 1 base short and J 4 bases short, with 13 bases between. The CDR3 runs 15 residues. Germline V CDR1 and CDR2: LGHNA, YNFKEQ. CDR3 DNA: TGTGCCAGCAGCCAAGTAGCCGCACCTATCTATGGCTACACCTTC. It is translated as CASSQVAAPIYGYTF.

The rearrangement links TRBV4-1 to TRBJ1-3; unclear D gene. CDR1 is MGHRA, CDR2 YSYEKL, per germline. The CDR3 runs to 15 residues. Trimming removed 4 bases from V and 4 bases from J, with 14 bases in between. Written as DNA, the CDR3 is TGCGCCAGCAGCCTTGGGAAGGTGGAAGGAAACACCATATATTTT. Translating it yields CASSLGKVEGNTIYF.

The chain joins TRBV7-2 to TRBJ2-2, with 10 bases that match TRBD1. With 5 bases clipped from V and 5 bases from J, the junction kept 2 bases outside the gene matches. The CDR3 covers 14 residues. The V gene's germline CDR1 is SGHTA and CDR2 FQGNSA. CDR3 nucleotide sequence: TGTGCCAGCAGCCCGGGACAGGGGACCGGGGAGCTGTTTTTT. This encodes CASSPGQGTGELFF.

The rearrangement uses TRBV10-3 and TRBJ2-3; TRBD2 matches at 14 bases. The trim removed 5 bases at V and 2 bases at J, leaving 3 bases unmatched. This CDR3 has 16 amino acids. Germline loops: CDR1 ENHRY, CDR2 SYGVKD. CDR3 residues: CAISKGLAGATDTQYF. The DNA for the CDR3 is TGTGCCATCAGTAAGGGACTAGCGGGAGCCACAGATACGCAGTATTTT.

The DNA for the CDR3 is TGTGCAAGTCGCTCGACTCAGGGGGCTGATCCCTACGAGCAGTACTTC. Its translation is CASRSTQGADPYEQYF. This chain links TRBV12-2 with TRBJ2-7; the D call in the table, TRBD1, was not verified against the DNA. TRBV12-2 is a known pseudogene. This CDR3 has 16 amino acids.

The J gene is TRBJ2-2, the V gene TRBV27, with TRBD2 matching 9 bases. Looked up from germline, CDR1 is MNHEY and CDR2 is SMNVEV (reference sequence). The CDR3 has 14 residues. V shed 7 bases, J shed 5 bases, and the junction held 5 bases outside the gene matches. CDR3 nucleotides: TGTGCCAGCACCCGACTAGCGGTTACCGGGGAGCTGTTTTTT. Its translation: CASTRLAVTGELFF.